The source of this T cell receptor beta chain is a study of monozygotic twins with inflammatory bowel disease. From whole blood, total RNA was isolated without any sorting of T cells. The TCR libraries each used total RNA (about 3,500 ng per library). TCRdb re-called the 5' RACE reads and shows each CDR3 protein once, DNA omitted. The listing records 330,000 or so distinct CDR3 sequences. The CDR3 loop spans 13 amino acids. Germline CDR1 reads MDHEN; CDR2 reads SYDVKM. This clonotype originated in a human donor with ulcerative colitis or Crohn's disease, or a healthy co-twin of an affected twin (not recorded which). The specimen was blood. The V gene is TRBV28, the J gene TRBJ2-5; no DNA is available, so the TRBD1 call from TCRdb remains unchecked. This CDR3 is CASSGQGIETQYF.